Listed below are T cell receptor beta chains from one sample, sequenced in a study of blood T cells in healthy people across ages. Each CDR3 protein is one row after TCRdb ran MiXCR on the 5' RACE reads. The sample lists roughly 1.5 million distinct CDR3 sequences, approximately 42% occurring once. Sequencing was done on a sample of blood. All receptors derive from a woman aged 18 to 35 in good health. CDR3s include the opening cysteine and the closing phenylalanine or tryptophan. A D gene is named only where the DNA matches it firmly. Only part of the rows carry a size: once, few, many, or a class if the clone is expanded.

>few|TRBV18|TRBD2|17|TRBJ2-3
CASSPPGLAGSTDTQYF
TGTGCCAGCTCACCTCCCGGACTAGCGGGGAGCACAGATACGCAGTATTTT
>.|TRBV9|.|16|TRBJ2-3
CASSVGDWGYTDTQYF
TGTGCCAGCAGCGTAGGGGACTGGGGGTACACAGATACGCAGTATTTT
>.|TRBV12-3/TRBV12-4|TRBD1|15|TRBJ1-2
CASSRTGGANYGYTF
TGTGCCAGCAGCCGGACAGGGGGCGCGAACTATGGCTACACCTTC
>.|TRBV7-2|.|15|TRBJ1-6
CASSPPWIYNSPLHF
TGTGCCAGCAGCCCTCCTTGGATCTATAATTCACCCCTCCACTTT
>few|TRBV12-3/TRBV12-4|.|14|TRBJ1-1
CASSLRGVLTEAFF
TGTGCCAGCAGTTTAAGAGGGGTTCTCACTGAAGCTTTCTTT
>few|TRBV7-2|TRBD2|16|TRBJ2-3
CASSASGTTSTDTQYF
TGTGCCAGCAGCGCTAGCGGGACCACTAGCACAGATACGCAGTATTTT
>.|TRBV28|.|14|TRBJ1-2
CASSLGTVVWGYTF
TGTGCCAGCAGTTTGGGGACCGTCGTATGGGGCTACACCTTC
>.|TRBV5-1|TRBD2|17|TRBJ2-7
CASSLGGTSGSSYEQYF
TGCGCCAGCAGCTTGGGGGGTACTAGCGGGAGCTCCTACGAGCAGTACTTC
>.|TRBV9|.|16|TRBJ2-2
CASSVVRGSNTGELFF
TGTGCCAGCAGCGTAGTACGAGGGAGTAACACCGGGGAGCTGTTTTTT
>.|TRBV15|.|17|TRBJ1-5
CATSRDVYRDSNQPQHF
TGTGCCACCAGCAGAGACGTTTACAGGGATAGCAATCAGCCCCAGCATTTT
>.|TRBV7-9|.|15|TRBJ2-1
CASSLIVGGPNEQFF
TGTGCCAGCAGCTTGATAGTGGGGGGCCCCAATGAGCAGTTCTTC
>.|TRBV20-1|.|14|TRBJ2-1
CSAREGGSSYEQFF
TGCAGTGCTAGAGAAGGGGGGTCGTCCTACGAGCAGTTCTTC
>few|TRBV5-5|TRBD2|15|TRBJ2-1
CASSFGLAGLNEQFF
TGTGCCAGCAGCTTCGGACTAGCGGGGCTCAATGAGCAGTTCTTC
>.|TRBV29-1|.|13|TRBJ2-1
CSGQEGRQGEQFF
TGCAGCGGTCAGGAAGGGAGGCAGGGTGAGCAGTTCTTC